This T cell receptor beta chain was documented in a study of T cells in Graves' hyperthyroidism and ophthalmopathy. Study findings and constraints: Blood also showed most of the thyroid clonotypes that were expanded above 0.001. Stable hyperthyroidism was told apart from ophthalmopathy by a model built on 13 V-J features.

The CDR3 length is 14 residues. Trimming pared 3 bases from V and 4 bases from J, leaving 10 bases between. Ten or more counts support this clonotype. Its antigen is as yet unknown. Criteria for exclusion of patients were uncontrolled infection, other autoimmune disease, pregnancy or lactation. TCR beta CDR3 regions were amplified from RNA transcripts. First-round RT-PCR with HTBI primers amplified the TCR CDR3 region. TCRdb ran MiXCR on the multiplex PCR reads and lists one entry per CDR3 protein. The data show 480,000 or so distinct CDR3 sequences, with 46% seen just once and about two fifths held by the top ten.

The source of this sequence is an adult woman with Graves' disease, either hyperthyroidism or ophthalmopathy (not recorded which). The sample taken for sequencing was peripheral blood or thyroid tissue (not recorded which). The V gene is TRBV12-3 or TRBV12-4, the J gene TRBJ1-3, with D hard to call. The DNA of the CDR3 is TGTGCCAGCAGTTTTGGGTCCGGGGGAAACACCATATATTTT. Its translation is CASSFGSGGNTIYF.